The clone carrying this T cell receptor (beta chain) was counted at least ten times. CDR3 length: 15 amino acids. With 2 bases removed from V and 4 bases from J, the gap between germline ends came to 9 bases. Germline lookup yields CDR1 MDHEN and CDR2 SYDVKM. This entry is derived from a study of blood T cells in healthy people across ages. Primed by a sample-barcoded 5' primer and a J-beta primer mix, a second PCR proceeded for 7 to 11 cycles. Via MiXCR, TCRdb re-called the 5' RACE reads, giving one row per CDR3 protein. The data contain approximately 960,000 distinct CDR3 sequences, about 29% of them singletons. The same data also contributed to another study, on T cells of mothers and their children. Per that paper: Roughly 2.8 million TCR beta reads per child versus over 9 million per mother.

This TCR was sampled from a woman aged 40-49 years in good health. This chain uses TRBV28 with TRBJ1-6; D not resolved. The sequenced material came from blood. CDR3 DNA sequence: TGTGCCAGCAGTTTAAGGGCGGCTTATAATTCACCCCTCCACTTT. Translation gives CASSLRAAYNSPLHF.